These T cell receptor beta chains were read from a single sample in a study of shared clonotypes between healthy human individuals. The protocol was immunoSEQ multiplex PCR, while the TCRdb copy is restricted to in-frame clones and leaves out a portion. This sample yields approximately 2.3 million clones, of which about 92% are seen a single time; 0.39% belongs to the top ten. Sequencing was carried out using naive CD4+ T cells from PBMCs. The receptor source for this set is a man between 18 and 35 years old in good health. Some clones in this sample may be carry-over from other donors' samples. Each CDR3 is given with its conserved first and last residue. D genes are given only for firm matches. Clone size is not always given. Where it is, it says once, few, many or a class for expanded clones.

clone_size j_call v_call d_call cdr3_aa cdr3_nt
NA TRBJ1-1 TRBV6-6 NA CASNQGRTEAFF TGTGCCAGCAATCAGGGGCGCACTGAAGCTTTCTTT
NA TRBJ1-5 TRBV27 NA CASSLNYGSRPQPQHF TGTGCCAGCAGTTTAAATTATGGGTCCAGGCCACAGCCCCAGCATTTT
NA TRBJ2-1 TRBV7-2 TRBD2 CASSLGLAGVDEQFF TGTGCCAGCAGCTTAGGACTAGCGGGAGTCGATGAGCAGTTCTTC
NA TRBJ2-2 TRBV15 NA CATSRDYMSANTGELFF TGTGCCACCAGCAGAGATTATATGAGCGCGAACACCGGGGAGCTGTTTTTT
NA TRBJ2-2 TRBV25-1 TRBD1 CASSEYAGGTGELFF TGTGCCAGCAGTGAATACGCAGGGGGAACCGGGGAGCTGTTTTTT
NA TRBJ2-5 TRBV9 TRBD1 CASSVGGGVETQYF TGTGCCAGCAGCGTAGGAGGGGGCGTTGAGACCCAGTACTTC
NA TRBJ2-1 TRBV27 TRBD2 CASSRGDPNEQFF TGTGCCAGCAGTCGGGGGGATCCGAATGAGCAGTTCTTC
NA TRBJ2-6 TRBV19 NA CASSGAHSGANVLTF TGTGCCAGCAGTGGGGCCCACTCTGGGGCCAACGTCCTGACTTTC
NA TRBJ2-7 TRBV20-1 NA CSARSYEQYF TGCAGTGCCAGGTCCTACGAGCAGTACTTC
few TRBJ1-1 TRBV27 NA CASSFVSRAEAFF TGTGCCAGCAGTTTTGTCTCGCGGGCAGAAGCTTTCTTT
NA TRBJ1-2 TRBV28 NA CASSFSNIALNYGYTF TGTGCCAGCAGTTTCAGCAACATCGCTCTGAACTATGGCTACACCTTC
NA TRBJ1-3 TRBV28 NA CASTTTLALDNTIYF TGTGCCAGCACCACGACTCTGGCGCTGGATAACACCATATATTTT
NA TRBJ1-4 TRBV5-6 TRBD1 CASSRRLPTGRSANEKLFF TGTGCCAGCAGCAGAAGACTCCCGACAGGGAGGTCAGCTAATGAAAAACTGTTTTTT
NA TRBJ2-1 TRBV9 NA CASSVVAGRYNEQFF TGTGCCAGCAGCGTAGTCGCGGGACGTTACAATGAGCAGTTCTTC
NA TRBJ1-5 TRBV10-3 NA CAVKSLSNQPQHF TGTGCCGTTAAATCGCTGAGCAATCAGCCCCAGCATTTT
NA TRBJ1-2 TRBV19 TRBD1 CASSIGQGADNYGYTF TGTGCCAGTAGTATCGGGCAGGGGGCTGATAACTATGGCTACACCTTC
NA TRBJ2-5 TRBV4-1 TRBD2 CASSQNGGRETQYF TGCGCCAGCAGCCAAAATGGCGGGAGAGAGACCCAGTACTTC
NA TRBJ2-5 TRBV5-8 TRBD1 CASSLAGTGVETQYF TGTGCCAGCAGCTTGGCCGGGACAGGGGTGGAGACCCAGTACTTC
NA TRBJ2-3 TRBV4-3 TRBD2 CASSQDSASGRYKQYF TGCGCCAGCAGCCAAGATTCGGCTAGCGGGAGATATAAGCAGTATTTT
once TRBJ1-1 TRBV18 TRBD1 CASSPVHQGADMNTEAFF TGTGCCAGCTCACCAGTCCATCAGGGGGCTGATATGAACACTGAAGCTTTCTTT
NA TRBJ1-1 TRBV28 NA CASSLWSGFRDAPLNTEAFF TGTGCCAGCAGTTTATGGTCGGGTTTTAGGGACGCACCTTTGAACACTGAAGCTTTCTTT
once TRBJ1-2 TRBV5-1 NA CASSPEGYGYTF TGCGCCAGCAGCCCGGAGGGTTACGGCTACACCTTC
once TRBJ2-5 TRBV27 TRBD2 CASSLFGLGAQETQYF TGTGCCAGCAGTTTATTCGGACTAGGGGCGCAAGAGACCCAGTACTTC
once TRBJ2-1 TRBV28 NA CASRDWGRGSNEQFF TGTGCCAGCAGAGATTGGGGGAGGGGGTCCAATGAGCAGTTCTTC
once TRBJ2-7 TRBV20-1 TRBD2 CSAAKREQQYF TGCAGTGCTGCCAAGCGGGAACAGCAGTACTTC
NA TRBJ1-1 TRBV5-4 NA CASSRDTPTEAFF TGTGCCAGCAGCCGGGACACCCCCACTGAAGCTTTCTTT
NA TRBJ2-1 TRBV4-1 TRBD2 CASSQVVGSGAEQFF TGCGCCAGCAGCCAAGTGGTGGGTAGCGGGGCCGAGCAGTTCTTC
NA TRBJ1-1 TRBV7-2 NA CASSLVISGEAFF TGTGCCAGCAGCTTAGTCATCAGCGGTGAAGCTTTCTTT
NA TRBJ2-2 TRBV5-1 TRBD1 CASKTGLFQGRVTGELFF TGCGCCAGCAAGACAGGGCTTTTCCAGGGGAGAGTCACCGGGGAGCTGTTTTTT
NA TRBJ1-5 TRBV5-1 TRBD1 CASSLYRGQDRDKNQPQHF TGCGCCAGCAGCTTGTACAGGGGGCAGGATCGGGACAAAAATCAGCCCCAGCATTTT
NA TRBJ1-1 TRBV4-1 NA CASSQERGGVRGGAAFF TGCGCCAGCAGCCAAGAGAGGGGGGGTGTTAGGGGAGGGGCAGCTTTCTTT
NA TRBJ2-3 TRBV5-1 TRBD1 CASSLGQADTQYF TGCGCCAGCAGCCTAGGACAGGCAGATACGCAGTATTTT
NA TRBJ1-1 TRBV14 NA CASSQRQANTEAFF TGTGCCAGCAGCCAAAGACAGGCGAACACTGAAGCTTTCTTT
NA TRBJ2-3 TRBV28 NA CASGDLPDTQYF TGTGCCAGCGGGGACTTACCAGATACGCAGTATTTT
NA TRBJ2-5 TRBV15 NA CATSRDIGVQETQYF TGTGCCACCAGCAGAGATATTGGGGTCCAAGAGACTCAGTACTTC
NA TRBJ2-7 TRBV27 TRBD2 CASSSPGLAGGLPGSEQYF TGTGCCAGCAGTTCCCCGGGACTAGCGGGAGGGTTACCTGGAAGCGAGCAGTACTTC
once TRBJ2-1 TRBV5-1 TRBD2 CASSPLTSGSANEQFF TGCGCCAGCAGCCCCCTTACTAGCGGGAGCGCAAATGAGCAGTTCTTC
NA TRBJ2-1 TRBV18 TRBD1 CASSPQWDSYNEQFF TGTGCCAGCTCACCACAATGGGACAGCTACAATGAGCAGTTCTTC
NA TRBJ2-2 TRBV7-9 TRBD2 CASSTRTSGETGELFF TGTGCCAGCAGCACCCGGACTAGCGGGGAAACCGGGGAGCTGTTTTTT
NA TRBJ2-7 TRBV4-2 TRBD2 CASSQGIFGGSEQYF TGTGCCAGCAGCCAAGGTATCTTCGGGGGGAGCGAGCAGTACTTC
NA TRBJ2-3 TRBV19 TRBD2 CASSTRRPAGGDTQYF TGTGCCAGTAGTACCCGTCGTCCAGCGGGAGGGGATACGCAGTATTTT
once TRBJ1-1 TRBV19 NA CASLDSRVRLGTEAFF TGTGCCAGTCTAGACTCCAGGGTCAGGTTAGGCACTGAAGCTTTCTTT
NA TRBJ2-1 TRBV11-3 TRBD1 CASSLEGGYLAIHEQFF TGTGCCAGCAGCCTCGAAGGGGGCTACCTCGCCATCCATGAGCAGTTCTTC
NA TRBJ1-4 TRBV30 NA CAWSAETGGNEKLFF TGTGCCTGGAGCGCCGAAACCGGTGGGAATGAAAAACTGTTTTTT
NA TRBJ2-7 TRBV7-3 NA CASSSGTVYEQYF TGTGCCAGCAGCTCCGGGACTGTCTACGAGCAGTACTTC
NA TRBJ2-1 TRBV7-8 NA CASSSSGSQLNNEQFF TGTGCCAGCAGCTCCAGCGGGTCCCAACTGAACAATGAGCAGTTCTTC
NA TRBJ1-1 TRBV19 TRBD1 CASSQQGGSEAFF TGTGCCAGTAGCCAGCAGGGGGGGTCTGAAGCTTTCTTT
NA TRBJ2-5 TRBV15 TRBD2 CATSRDGLAEETQYF TGTGCCACCAGCAGAGATGGCCTAGCGGAAGAGACCCAGTACTTC
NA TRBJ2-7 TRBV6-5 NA CASSGPGRSSYEQYF TGTGCCAGCAGTGGCCCGGGCCGGAGCTCCTACGAGCAGTACTTC
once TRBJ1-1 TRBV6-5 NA CASRLGDTNTEAFF TGTGCCAGCAGGCTGGGGGACACGAACACTGAAGCTTTCTTT